The rows below give T cell receptor beta chains drawn from one sample of a study of T cells in Graves' hyperthyroidism and ophthalmopathy. MiXCR, run by TCRdb on the multiplex PCR reads, gives a single entry per CDR3 protein. Of about 600,000 distinct CDR3 sequences in the sample, around 15% were seen once. The sample consisted of blood. Receptors were obtained from a woman aged 40 to 50 with Graves' ophthalmopathy. The CDR3 runs from the conserved cysteine through the conserved F or W. A D gene is named only where the DNA matches it firmly. Clone size, where shown, is once, few, many, or a class for clones that have expanded.

>TRBJ1-5|TRBV20-1|many|-
CSARDIDVMGQPQHF
TGCAGTGCTAGAGATATCGACGTTATGGGTCAGCCCCAGCATTTT
>TRBJ2-1|TRBV29-1|-|-
CSVRVFDYNEQFF
TGCAGCGTCAGGGTATTCGACTACAATGAGCAGTTCTTC
>TRBJ2-1|TRBV15|many|-
CATSKGLQGYNEQFF
TGTGCCACCAGCAAGGGACTCCAGGGGTACAATGAGCAGTTCTTC
>TRBJ2-3|TRBV28|many|-
CASIQGGFMYTQYF
TGTGCCAGCATCCAAGGGGGGTTCATGTATACGCAGTATTTT
>TRBJ2-2|TRBV28|many|TRBD2
CASSWDYRNTGELFF
TGTGCCAGCAGCTGGGACTACCGGAACACCGGGGAGCTGTTTTTT
>TRBJ1-6|TRBV6-1|-|-
CASSERGLQHSPLHF
TGTGCCAGCAGTGAAAGGGGACTCCAACATTCACCCCTCCACTTT
>TRBJ2-1|TRBV5-6|few|-
CASSLRVTSYNEQFF
TGTGCCAGCAGCTTGCGAGTCACCTCCTACAATGAGCAGTTCTTC
>TRBJ2-5|TRBV28|many|-
CASSLYYQMYF
TGTGCCAGCAGTTTATATTACCAGATGTACTTC
>TRBJ2-1|TRBV11-2|many|-
CASSLGGQSNEQFF
TGTGCCAGCAGCTTAGGGGGTCAGTCCAATGAGCAGTTCTTC
>TRBJ2-3|TRBV12-3/TRBV12-4|many|-
CASTLGRDTQYF
TGTGCCAGCACCCTTGGAAGGGATACGCAGTATTTT
>TRBJ2-3|TRBV18|few|-
CASSPPRVDTQYF
TGTGCCAGCTCACCACCCAGGGTAGATACGCAGTATTTT
>TRBJ1-6|TRBV12-3/TRBV12-4|few|TRBD1
CASNLGGQGNNSPLHF
TGTGCCAGCAATCTAGGGGGACAGGGAAATAATTCACCCCTCCACTTT
>TRBJ2-5|TRBV3-1|many|-
CASSQDSPIQETQYF
TGTGCCAGCAGCCAAGATTCGCCCATCCAAGAGACCCAGTACTTC
>TRBJ2-1|TRBV9|-|-
CASSVGSSYNEQFF
TGTGCCAGCAGCGTGGGCTCGAGCTACAATGAGCAGTTCTTC
>TRBJ1-1|TRBV6-6|-|-
CASSYSSPGEAFF
TGTGCCAGCAGTTACTCGAGCCCCGGTGAAGCTTTCTTT
>TRBJ2-3|TRBV19|-|-
CASRVVSGITDTQYF
TGTGCCAGTAGGGTCGTCTCAGGAATCACAGATACGCAGTATTTT
>TRBJ2-1|TRBV27|many|-
CAIMAAPNEQFF
TGTGCCATTATGGCCGCCCCCAATGAGCAGTTCTTC
>TRBJ2-2|TRBV4-2|once|TRBD2
CASSQESGRALRGGELFF
TGTGCCAGCAGCCAAGAAAGCGGGAGGGCCCTCCGGGGCGGGGAGCTGTTTTTT
>TRBJ2-7|TRBV13|many|TRBD1
CASSLNRGTHEQYF
TGTGCCAGCAGCTTAAACAGGGGGACCCACGAGCAGTACTTC
>TRBJ2-1|TRBV10-1|few|TRBD2
CASSESILAGGKNEQFF
TGCGCCAGCAGTGAGTCGATTTTAGCGGGAGGTAAGAATGAGCAGTTCTTC
>TRBJ2-1|TRBV7-2|few|-
CASTSYVEPEQFF
TGTGCCAGCACCTCTTACGTAGAGCCTGAGCAGTTCTTC
>TRBJ1-6|TRBV28|few|TRBD1
CASSSGTGAESPLHF
TGTGCCAGCAGTTCCGGGACAGGGGCTGAGTCACCCCTCCACTTT
>TRBJ2-1|TRBV6-1|-|-
CASSEAAAAGYNEQFF
TGTGCCAGCAGTGAAGCAGCCGCCGCCGGGTACAATGAGCAGTTCTTC
>TRBJ1-5|TRBV19|-|TRBD1
CASSTANRGSNQPQHF
TGTGCCAGTAGTACAGCCAACAGGGGAAGCAATCAGCCCCAGCATTTT
>TRBJ2-2|TRBV7-2|-|-
CASSLEYLGTGELFF
TGTGCCAGCAGCTTGGAGTATTTGGGCACCGGGGAGCTGTTTTTT
>TRBJ2-3|TRBV19|-|-
CASSPWTGTDTQYF
TGTGCCAGTAGTCCCTGGACAGGCACAGATACGCAGTATTTT
>TRBJ1-2|TRBV29-1|few|-
CSEGNGYTF
TGCAGCGAAGGGAATGGCTACACCTTC
>TRBJ1-3|TRBV20-1|many|-
CSAEDRNGNTIYF
TGCAGTGCTGAGGACAGAAATGGAAACACCATATATTTT
>TRBJ1-1|TRBV18|-|-
CASSPPLEQVEAFF
TGTGCCAGCTCACCCCCACTTGAGCAGGTTGAAGCTTTCTTT
>TRBJ2-1|TRBV28|many|TRBD1
CASSTPGQGYNEQFF
TGTGCCAGCAGCACTCCGGGACAGGGGTACAATGAGCAGTTCTTC
>TRBJ1-1|TRBV5-1|many|-
CASSARDGDTEAFF
TGCGCCAGCAGCGCCCGGGACGGGGACACTGAAGCTTTCTTT
>TRBJ2-7|TRBV15|-|TRBD2
CATSRDYAGGSYEQYF
TGTGCCACCAGCAGAGATTATGCGGGGGGATCCTACGAGCAGTACTTC
>TRBJ2-1|TRBV4-1|-|TRBD2
CASSHPAGASGSSYNEQFF
TGCGCCAGCAGCCACCCCGCGGGGGCTAGCGGGAGTTCATACAATGAGCAGTTCTTC
>TRBJ2-1|TRBV5-1|-|TRBD1
CASSQEGQGYNEQFF
TGCGCCAGCAGTCAGGAGGGACAGGGTTACAATGAGCAGTTCTTC
>TRBJ1-6|TRBV12-3/TRBV12-4|many|TRBD1
CASSSTTGTASYNSPLHF
TGTGCCAGCAGTTCAACAACAGGGACAGCGTCCTATAATTCACCCCTCCACTTT
>TRBJ1-5|TRBV18|-|-
CASSPSVQYNQPQHF
TGTGCCAGCTCACCGTCGGTTCAGTACAATCAGCCCCAGCATTTT
>TRBJ1-2|TRBV20-1|many|-
CSAAQEYGYTF
TGCAGTGCTGCTCAGGAGTATGGCTACACCTTC
>TRBJ1-4|TRBV5-1|few|TRBD1
CASSLTGDTEKLFF
TGCGCCAGCAGCTTAACAGGGGATACTGAAAAACTGTTTTTT
>TRBJ2-3|TRBV6-1|few|TRBD2
CASKTSASTDTQYF
TGTGCCAGCAAGACTAGCGCAAGCACAGATACGCAGTATTTT
>TRBJ1-1|TRBV28|-|-
CASSLEVFGEAFF
TGTGCCAGCAGTTTGGAGGTGTTTGGTGAAGCTTTCTTT
>TRBJ2-1|TRBV6-4|-|TRBD2
CASVKLAEYNEQFF
TGTGCCAGCGTGAAACTAGCGGAGTACAATGAGCAGTTCTTC
>TRBJ2-3|TRBV11-1|few|-
CASSSPQRTDTQYF
TGTGCCAGCAGCTCCCCCCAGCGCACAGATACGCAGTATTTT
>TRBJ2-5|TRBV27|many|-
CASSLEGHGQETQYF
TGTGCCAGCAGTTTAGAGGGGCACGGCCAAGAGACCCAGTACTTC
>TRBJ2-7|TRBV28|many|TRBD1
CASSLVDRAYEQYF
TGTGCCAGCAGTTTAGTTGACAGGGCCTACGAGCAGTACTTC
>TRBJ1-1|TRBV29-1|many|-
CSVPPDRNTEAFF
TGCAGCGTACCGCCAGACAGGAACACTGAAGCTTTCTTT